This entry lists 27 T cell receptor beta chains sequenced from one sample in a study of T-cell reconstitution after alpha-beta-depleted transplantation in children (dated by TCRdb to about 2016). The library was prepared using PCR. The data were produced on an Illumina HiSeq 2500. TCR library preparation used molecular barcoding, with unique molecular identifiers applied to normalize quantification of the TCRbeta repertoire. TCRdb itself trimmed the public reads at Q25 with fastp, ran MiXCR and retained productive beta chains. Entries are consolidated by CDR3 protein sequence, retaining the most common genes and DNA. In this sample the table shows a few hundred thousand distinct CDR3 sequences, approximately 10% of which occur a single time. The ten largest clones add up to less than 2.5% of the sample. Sample: PBMCs from the stem cell graft donor, taken from the stem cell graft. All receptors derive from a human donor who donated a stem cell graft to a child with acute lymphoblastic leukemia.

The chain employs TRBV11-2 and TRBJ2-1; D possibly matches TRBD1 or TRBD2 (5 bases each). Trimming pared 4 bases from V and 5 bases from J, leaving 24 bases between. Germline CDR1 and CDR2: SGHAT and FQNNGV. This CDR3 has 18 residues. The CDR3 DNA follows: TGTGCCAGCAGCTCTTACCCAACTCTTACGGGGCAGAACAATGAGCAGTTCTTC. Its protein is CASSSYPTLTGQNNEQFF.

This clonotype came up many times. V usage is TRBV12-3 or TRBV12-4 and J usage is TRBJ2-7; D gene unclear. Trimming removed 2 bases at V and 6 bases at J, with 8 bases between. This CDR3 is 12 amino acids long. The CDR3 loop reads CASSLRLAEQYF. CDR3 nucleotides: TGTGCCAGCAGTTTAAGGCTGGCCGAGCAGTACTTC.

The gene calls are TRBV19 and TRBJ2-1; no firm D call. The CDR3 length is 16 residues. CDR1 and CDR2 (germline): LNHDA, SQIVND (reference sequence). The V gene lost 5 bases and the J gene lost 5 bases, with 19 bases spanning the gap. The CDR3 nucleotides are TGTGCCAGTAGTCCGTCCCTCGGGTTAAAGGACAATGAGCAGTTCTTC. Protein product: CASSPSLGLKDNEQFF.

This clonotype was counted between two and nine times. The CDR3 DNA sequence: TGTGCCAGCAGCCCCAACAGGGCCGGCCAGCCCCAGCATTTT. Translating gives CASSPNRAGQPQHF. The chain employs TRBV12-3 or TRBV12-4 and TRBJ1-5; the D gene is possibly TRBD1 (6 bases). Trimming cost V 6 bases and J 7 bases, with 16 bases left between them. The CDR3 is 14 residues long.

The J gene is TRBJ2-7, the V gene TRBV5-1; a weak D match, TRBD2 (6 bases). Trimming cost V 0 bases and J 3 bases, with 13 bases left between them. This CDR3 is 15 amino acids long. Germline values: CDR1 SGHRS, CDR2 YFSETQ. This chain's CDR3 is CASSLERRTIYEQYF. The CDR3 DNA reads as TGCGCCAGCAGCTTGGAGCGGAGGACTATCTACGAGCAGTACTTC.

In its sample, this clonotype was seen many times. The CDR3 sequence: CASRPAGGTTDTQYF. The CDR3, as DNA: TGTGCCAGCAGACCAGCGGGAGGGACCACAGATACGCAGTATTTT. The genes are TRBV12-3 or TRBV12-4 and TRBJ2-3; 10 nucleotides align to TRBD2. This CDR3 is 15 amino acids long. J gave up 2 bases and V 6 bases, and 5 bases lay outside the gene matches.

This clonotype was observed at least ten times. In nucleotides, the CDR3 is TGTGCCAGCAACCGGGGGGATACGAACACTGAAGCTTTCTTT. Translation: CASNRGDTNTEAFF. The chain joins TRBV6-1 to TRBJ1-1, with D possibly matching TRBD1 (5 bases). The CDR3 has 14 amino acids. Trimming removed 7 bases at V and 1 base at J, with 13 bases between. Germline assignment: CDR1 MNHNS and CDR2 SASEGT.

This clonotype was seen more than once but under ten times. DNA for the CDR3: TGTGCCAGCAGCGTCCGAGGCGGGAGAACCGATGAGCAGTTCTTC. This encodes CASSVRGGRTDEQFF. The chain is built from TRBV9 and TRBJ2-1; 7 nucleotides line up with TRBD2. Germline V gene lookup returns CDR1 SGDLS and CDR2 YYNGEE. The length of the CDR3 is 15 residues. Trimming took 2 bases from V and 8 from J; bases not matched to a gene: 10. Full variable domain (remainder filled in from reference TRBV9 and TRBJ2-1): DSGVTQTPKHLITATGQRVTLRCSPRSGDLSVYWYQQSLDQGLQFLIQYYNGEERAKGNILERFSAQQFPDLHSELNLSSLELGDSALYFCASSVRGGRTDEQFFGPGTRLTVL.

V usage is TRBV20-1 and J usage is TRBJ2-7; D is possibly TRBD1 or TRBD2 (5 bases each). Trimming removed 1 base at V and 2 bases at J, with 9 bases between. In germline, CDR1 is DFQATT, CDR2 SNEGSKA (reference sequence). The length of the CDR3 is 13 residues. CDR3 bases: TGCAGTGCTAGAGGGGACCTCCCCTACGAGCAGTACTTC. This encodes CSARGDLPYEQYF.

This clonotype was observed many times. This chain links TRBV9 with TRBJ2-6; TRBD1 matches at 8 bases. From germline, CDR1 is SGDLS and CDR2 YYNGEE. The CDR3 is 18 residues long. The V gene end was trimmed by 4 bases and the J gene end by 0 bases; junction bases not matched to a gene: 9. CDR3 loop: CASSRTGTGRSGANVLTF. Written as DNA, the CDR3 is TGTGCCAGCAGCCGGACAGGGACAGGTCGCTCTGGGGCCAACGTCCTGACTTTC.

This clonotype showed up just a few times. In nucleotides, the CDR3 is TGTGCCAGCAGCTTAGATCTTTGGCGGGAGGGACAAGATACGCAGTATTTT. It encodes CASSLDLWREGQDTQYF. V gene TRBV11-2 combines with J gene TRBJ2-3, with 9 bases identical to TRBD2. V shed 0 bases, J shed 5 bases, and the junction held 9 bases outside the gene matches. The CDR3 covers 17 residues. Germline CDR1 is SGHAT and CDR2 is FQNNGV.

This clonotype occurred many times. The genes are TRBV5-1 and TRBJ2-7, with D possibly TRBD1 on 6 matching bases. The CDR3 length is 14 residues. Germline V gives CDR1 SGHRS, CDR2 YFSETQ. Trimming shortened V by 1 base and J by 5 bases, and 13 bases separated the two germline ends. The CDR3 sequence is CASSLIPGVDEQYF. The CDR3 DNA is TGCGCCAGCAGCTTGATTCCAGGGGTCGACGAGCAGTACTTC.

The chain uses TRBV7-2 and TRBJ2-5; 8 bases are a match to TRBD2. The trim removed 2 bases at V and 7 bases at J, leaving 12 bases unmatched. Germline CDR1 reads SGHTA; CDR2 reads FQGNSA. CDR3 length equals 16 residues. The CDR3 DNA sequence: TGTGCCAGCAGCTTAATGAGCGGAACCCGGGGGGGGACCCAGTACTTC. This encodes CASSLMSGTRGGTQYF.

In this sample, this clonotype turned up a few times. This rearrangement joins TRBV5-1 to TRBJ2-2; 7 bases are shared with TRBD1. Germline CDR1 reads SGHRS; CDR2 reads YFSETQ. The CDR3 has 14 residues. With 4 bases clipped from V and 6 bases from J, the junction kept 6 bases outside the gene matches. The CDR3 here is CASSGYQGAGELFF. CDR3 DNA: TGCGCCAGCAGCGGATACCAGGGGGCCGGGGAGCTGTTTTTT.

At least ten counts were recorded for this clonotype. The chain recombines TRBV10-3 with TRBJ1-5, with D possibly TRBD1 on 6 matching bases. V was clipped by 3 bases and J by 4 bases, with 10 bases between them. The germline CDR1 and CDR2 sequences are ENHRY and SYGVKD. The length of the CDR3 is 14 residues. Here the CDR3 reads CAISDNQGNQPQHF. In DNA, the CDR3 is TGTGCCATCAGTGATAATCAGGGGAATCAGCCCCAGCATTTT.

The table lists this clonotype with many counts. DNA for the CDR3: TGTGCCAGCAGCTTGACTAGCGGGGTCACCGGGGAGCTGTTTTTT. Protein product: CASSLTSGVTGELFF. The chain links TRBV28 to TRBJ2-2; 11 bases align to TRBD2. CDR1 is MDHEN and CDR2 is SYDVKM in the germline V gene. This CDR3 is 15 amino acids long. V lost 6 bases and J lost 4; bases outside the gene matches: 4.

The rearrangement joins TRBV12-3 or TRBV12-4 to TRBJ2-7; TRBD2 aligns across 7 bases. Trimming took 3 bases from V and 5 from J; bases not matched to a gene: 10. The CDR3 extends over 15 amino acids. This CDR3 is CASSLGRGGSHEQYF. For the CDR3, the DNA is TGTGCCAGCAGTTTGGGGAGGGGAGGTTCCCACGAGCAGTACTTC.

This clonotype was seen only a few times. This CDR3 reads CASSSRALSTEAFF. The CDR3 bases are TGTGCCAGCAGTTCAAGGGCGTTGAGCACTGAAGCTTTCTTT. J is TRBJ1-1 and V is TRBV12-3 or TRBV12-4, with D unclear. The CDR3 is 14 amino acids. With 4 bases removed from V and 4 bases from J, the gap between germline ends came to 13 bases.

This clonotype was seen a few times. V gene TRBV12-3 or TRBV12-4 combines with J gene TRBJ2-6; perhaps D is TRBD1 or TRBD2 (6 bases each). Trimming stripped 5 bases from V and 1 base from J, with 12 bases between. The CDR3 consists of 16 residues. CDR3 nucleotides: TGTGCCAGCAGTGTCACAGGGAGGTCTGGGGCCAACGTCCTGACTTTC. It codes for CASSVTGRSGANVLTF.

This clonotype was counted many times. V usage is TRBV28 and J usage is TRBJ1-5; D gene uncertain. This CDR3 has 15 amino acids. CDR1 MDHEN and CDR2 SYDVKM come from the germline V gene. Trimming took 3 bases from V and 3 from J, leaving 12 bases between them. CDR3 protein: CASSLAGTLNQPQHF. DNA for the CDR3: TGTGCCAGCAGTTTGGCAGGAACACTCAATCAGCCCCAGCATTTT.

This clonotype showed up just a few times. J is TRBJ2-1 and V is TRBV20-1, with 7 bases lining up with TRBD2. Germline V gene lookup returns CDR1 DFQATT and CDR2 SNEGSKA (reference sequence). The V gene end was trimmed by 2 bases and the J gene end by 9 bases; junction bases not matched to a gene: 7. This CDR3 contains 13 residues. In DNA form, the CDR3 reads TGCAGTGCTAGATCGGGAGGTGAGCTTGAGCAGTTCTTC. It translates to CSARSGGELEQFF.

This clonotype appeared a few times. The chain recombines TRBV12-3 or TRBV12-4 with TRBJ2-3; D possibly corresponds to TRBD2 (5 bases). V lost 2 bases and J lost 2, with 14 bases in between. The CDR3 is made up of 16 amino acids. CDR3 DNA: TGTGCCAGCAGTTTACACAATCCGGGGTACACAGATACGCAGTATTTT. Residues: CASSLHNPGYTDTQYF.

This clonotype was detected many times. This chain links TRBV12-3 or TRBV12-4 with TRBJ2-7, with 10 positions matching TRBD2. This CDR3 is 18 amino acids long. The V segment lost 2 bases and the J segment 5 bases; nucleotides outside the gene matches: 15. The CDR3 DNA reads as TGTGCCAGCAGTTTACAGGGTAGCGGGAGGTCATTTGGCCACGAGCAGTACTTC. It translates to CASSLQGSGRSFGHEQYF.

The chain has TRBV28 and TRBJ1-2, with 7 bases lining up with TRBD1. Germline V gene lookup returns CDR1 MDHEN and CDR2 SYDVKM. V was clipped by 5 bases and J by 3 bases; unmatched bases: 6. The CDR3 consists of 14 residues. The CDR3 DNA reads as TGTGCCAGCAGTCCGGGACAGAGGGACTATGGCTACACCTTC. Protein sequence: CASSPGQRDYGYTF.

The V and J genes are TRBV4-2 and TRBJ2-5, with a tentative D call TRBD2 (5 bases). Deletions cut 0 bases from V and 0 bases from J, with 8 bases between. CDR1 and CDR2 from the germline V gene are LGHNA and YNFKEQ. The CDR3 is made up of 15 amino acids. The DNA of the CDR3 is TGTGCCAGCAGCCAAGACGCGCGGGACCAAGAGACCCAGTACTTC. As protein: CASSQDARDQETQYF.

A few counts support this clonotype. The rearrangement uses TRBV5-1 and TRBJ2-3; 7 bases agree with TRBD2. The CDR3 consists of 16 residues. Germline V CDR1 and CDR2: SGHRS, YFSETQ. V was clipped by 3 bases and J by 2 bases; unmatched bases: 9. In DNA, the CDR3 is TGCGCCAGCAGCTCGGGAGGTCAGGCGCTCACAGATACGCAGTATTTT. Its protein is CASSSGGQALTDTQYF. Filled out from reference TRBV5-1 and TRBJ2-3, the complete variable domain reads KAGVTQTPRYLIKTRGQQVTLSCSPISGHRSVSWYQQTPGQGLQFLFEYFSETQRNKGNFPGRFSGRQFSNSRSEMNVSTLELGDSALYLCASSSGGQALTDTQYFGPGTRLTVL.

This clonotype was seen a few times. The chain recombines TRBV5-1 with TRBJ1-3; tentative D call: TRBD1 (5 bases). Trimming cost V 0 bases and J 0 bases, with 7 bases left between them. In germline, CDR1 is SGHRS, CDR2 YFSETQ. This CDR3 contains 15 residues. The DNA of the CDR3 is TGCGCCAGCAGCTTGGGACAGAGCTCTGGAAACACCATATATTTT. This encodes CASSLGQSSGNTIYF.